Here is one T cell receptor beta chain with its context. Its antigen is currently not known. No base qualities exist here, and no much larger clone lies one base off it. Library prep was done by the immunoSEQ multiplex PCR assay. In most patients, genomic DNA was isolated using the Qiagen DNeasy Blood and Tissue Kit and sent frozen to Adaptive Biotechnologies for TCR sequencing. Adaptive Biotechnologies carried out high-throughput TCR-beta CDR3 sequencing of genomic DNA for most patients. The study's own analysis went as follows. TCR sequencing data for over 15 patients were retrieved from Adaptive's ImmunoSEQ software; a few other patients were processed with MiXCR and VDJtools. To correct CD4 versus CD8 sorting errors, sequences present in both subsets at a frequency ratio below 5:1 were removed. CDR3 nucleotide sequences shared between donor and recipient were removed because the origin of such sequences could not be assigned. To count as alloreactive, a clone needed at least 2-fold expansion over unstimulated cells and a minimum CFSE-low frequency of 0.002% (template counts) or 0.001% (read counts). A clone was considered mappable if detected in the sequenced pre-transplant spleen, lymph node, or MLR CFSE-low populations of the donor or recipient. Cumulative frequency of alloreactive clones was calculated as a percentage of all sequences weighted by copy number. TCRdb provides this immuneACCESS table in a form limited to in-frame rearrangements. Some clones are lacking; in checked studies, under half of them reflect an unresolved V gene, and why the rest are absent is not known. The V and J calls and clone size come from that table; D and trimming were worked out from the DNA. This sample holds more than 65,000 clones; approximately 90% were observed only once. The leading ten clones occupy approximately 0.4% of the sample.

The data were taken from a study of graft-versus-host responses after intestinal transplantation (dated by TCRdb to the early 2020s). In the study overall: Multivisceral, liver-intestinal, or isolated intestinal transplants were received by the recipients. All recipients received anti-thymocyte globulin induction followed by maintenance tacrolimus and steroids for around three years. Graft-versus-host and host-versus-graft alloreactive T cell clones were tracked in the graft, circulation and bone marrow after intestinal transplantation using bulk TCR-beta CDR3 sequencing. Alloreactive clones were identified by sequencing pre-transplant mixed lymphocyte reaction products and comparing them with unstimulated pre-transplant donor and recipient T cells. Of the roughly 24 intestinal transplant recipients enrolled in the cohort, one of whom was a retransplant, a few patients without pretransplant specimens were excluded. Donor T cell macrochimerism was defined as a peak of at least 4% donor T cells among recipient peripheral blood mononuclear cells. Samples from three later patients were sequenced in-house on an Illumina MiSeq with MiXCR processing rather than by the commercial service.

The time point label for this specimen denotes: cells obtained before transplantation from donor or recipient. CD3+CD4+ and CD3+CD8+ populations were FACS-sorted from unstimulated pre-transplant donor and recipient cells taken from spleen or lymph nodes. The study at large found these results: Conclusions were limited by the relatively low number and heterogeneity of intestinal transplant patients. In the allografts of patients with donor T cell macrochimerism, GvH to HvG T cell clonal ratios were high. Early after transplant, declines in HvG clones were associated with peak levels of circulating GvH clones. GvH clones were detected in recipient bone marrow, and some of these GvH clones were observed earlier in ileal mucosa or blood, consistent with an intestinal mucosal origin.

This sequence originates from a human donor who was the organ donor for an intestinal transplant. Source: unstimulated CD8+ T cells sorted from spleen or lymph node cells, taken before transplant.

This receptor carries the CDR3 CASSEALGQAYYGYTF. The nucleotide sequence is given as TGTGCCAGCAGTGAAGCCCTGGGACAGGCTTACTATGGCTACACCTTC. The rearranged segments are TRBV2 and TRBJ1-2, with TRBD1 matching 8 junction bases. Trimmed from V: 0 bases; trimmed from J: 3 bases; junction bases lacking a gene match: 6. Inclusive of the bounding cysteine and phenylalanine, the CDR3 is 16 residues long. Left in the record is the CDR3 DNA by itself, 48 bases read in frame from the first base. The germline V gene supplies CDR1 SNHLY and CDR2 FYNNEI.